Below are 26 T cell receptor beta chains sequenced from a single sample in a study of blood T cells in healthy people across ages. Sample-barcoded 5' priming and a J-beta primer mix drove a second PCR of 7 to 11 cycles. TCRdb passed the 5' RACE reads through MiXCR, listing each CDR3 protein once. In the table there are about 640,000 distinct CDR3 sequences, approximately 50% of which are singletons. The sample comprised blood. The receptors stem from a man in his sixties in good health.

CDR3 residues: CASSQGRGSGELFF. The DNA for the CDR3 is TGTGCCAGCAGCCAAGGGAGGGGGTCCGGGGAGCTGTTTTTT. The J gene is TRBJ2-2, the V gene TRBV3-1, with D perhaps assigned TRBD1 or TRBD2 (6 bases each). Germline V gene sequence: CDR1 LGHDT, CDR2 YNNKEL (reference sequence). CDR3 length: 14 amino acids. Trimming cost V 1 base and J 6 bases, with 9 bases left between them.

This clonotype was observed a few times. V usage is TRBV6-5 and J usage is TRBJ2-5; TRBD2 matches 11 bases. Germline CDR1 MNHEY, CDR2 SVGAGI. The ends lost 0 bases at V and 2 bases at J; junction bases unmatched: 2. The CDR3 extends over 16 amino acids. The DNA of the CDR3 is TGTGCCAGCAGTTACTCTCGACTAGCGGGACAAGAGACCCAGTACTTC. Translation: CASSYSRLAGQETQYF.

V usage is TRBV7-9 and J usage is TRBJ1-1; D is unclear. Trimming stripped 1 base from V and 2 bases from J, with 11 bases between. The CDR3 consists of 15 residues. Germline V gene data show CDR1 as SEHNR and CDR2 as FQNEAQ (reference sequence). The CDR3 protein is CASSLEGRTNTEAFF. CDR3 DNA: TGTGCCAGCAGCTTAGAAGGGCGGACTAACACTGAAGCTTTCTTT.

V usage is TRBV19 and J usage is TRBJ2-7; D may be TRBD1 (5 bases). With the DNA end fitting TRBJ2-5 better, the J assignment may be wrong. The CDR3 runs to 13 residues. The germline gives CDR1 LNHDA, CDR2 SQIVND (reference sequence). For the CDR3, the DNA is TGTGCCAGTAGTATGGGGCGGAAAGAGACCCAGTACTTC. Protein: CASSMGRKETQYF.

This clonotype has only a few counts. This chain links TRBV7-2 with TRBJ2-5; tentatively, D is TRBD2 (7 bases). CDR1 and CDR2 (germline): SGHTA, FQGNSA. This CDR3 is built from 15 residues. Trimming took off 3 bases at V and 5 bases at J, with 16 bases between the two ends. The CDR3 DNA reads TGTGCCAGCAGCTTCGGTGGGGGGGCCGGGGAGACCCAGTACTTC. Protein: CASSFGGGAGETQYF.

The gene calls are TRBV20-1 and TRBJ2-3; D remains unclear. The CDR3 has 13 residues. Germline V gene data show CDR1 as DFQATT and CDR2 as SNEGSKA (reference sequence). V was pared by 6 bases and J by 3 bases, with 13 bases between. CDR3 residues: CSASRDSTDTQYF. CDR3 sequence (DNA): TGCAGTGCCTCCCGAGATTCGACAGATACGCAGTATTTT.

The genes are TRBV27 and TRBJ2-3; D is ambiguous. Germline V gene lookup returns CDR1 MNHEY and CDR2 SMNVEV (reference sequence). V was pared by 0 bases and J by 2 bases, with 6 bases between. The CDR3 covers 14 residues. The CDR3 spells CASSLSVSTDTQYF. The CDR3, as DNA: TGTGCCAGCAGTTTATCGGTTTCCACAGATACGCAGTATTTT.

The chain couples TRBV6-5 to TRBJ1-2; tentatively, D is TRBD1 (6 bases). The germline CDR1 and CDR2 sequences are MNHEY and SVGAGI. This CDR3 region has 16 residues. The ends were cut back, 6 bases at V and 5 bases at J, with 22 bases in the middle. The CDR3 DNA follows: TGTGCCAGCAGGTGGGACACCGGGCCATTACAATATGGCTACACCTTC. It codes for CASRWDTGPLQYGYTF.

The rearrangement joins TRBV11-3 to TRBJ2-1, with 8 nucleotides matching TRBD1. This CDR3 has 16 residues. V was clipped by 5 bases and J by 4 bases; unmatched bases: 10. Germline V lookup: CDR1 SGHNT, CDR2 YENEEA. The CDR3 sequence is CASSIRGQAGYNEQFF. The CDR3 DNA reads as TGTGCCAGCAGCATTAGGGGACAGGCCGGTTACAATGAGCAGTTCTTC.

The CDR3 sequence is CSVGTLAGVRETQYF. CDR3 coding DNA: TGCAGCGTTGGCACACTAGCGGGGGTTAGGGAGACCCAGTACTTC. The V gene is TRBV29-1, the J gene TRBJ2-5; TRBD2 aligns across 11 bases. V shed 4 bases, J shed 5 bases, and the junction held 9 bases outside the gene matches. The CDR3 sequence is 15 residues long. Germline values: CDR1 SQVTM, CDR2 ANQGSEA. Looking up the rest from reference TRBV29-1 and TRBJ2-5 gives the full variable domain: SAVISQKPSRDICQRGTSLTIQCQVDSQVTMMFWYRQQPGQSLTLIATANQGSEATYESGFVIDKFPISRPNLTFSTLTVSNMSPEDSSIYLCSVGTLAGVRETQYFGPGTRLLVL.

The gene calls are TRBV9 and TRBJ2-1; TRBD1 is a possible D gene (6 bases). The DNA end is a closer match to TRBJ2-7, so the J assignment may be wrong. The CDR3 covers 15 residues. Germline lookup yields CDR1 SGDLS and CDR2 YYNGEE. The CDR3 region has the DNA TGTGCCAGCAGCCCGGGACAAACCTCCTACAATGAGCAGTACTTC. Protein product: CASSPGQTSYNEQYF.

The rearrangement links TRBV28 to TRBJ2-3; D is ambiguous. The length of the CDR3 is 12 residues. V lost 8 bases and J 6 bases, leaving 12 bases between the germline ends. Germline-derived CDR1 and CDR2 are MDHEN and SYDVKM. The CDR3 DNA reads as TGTGCCAGCGAGGCCCGGCCCGATACGCAGTATTTT. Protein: CASEARPDTQYF.

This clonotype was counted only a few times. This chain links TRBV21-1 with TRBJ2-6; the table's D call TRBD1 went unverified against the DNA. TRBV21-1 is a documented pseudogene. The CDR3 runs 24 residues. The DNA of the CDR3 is TGTGCCAGCAGCGCCAGCCCGAGACAGGGGAAATTGGCAGTCCCCTACTCTGGGGCCAACGTCCTGACTTTC. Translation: CASSASPRQGKLAVPYSGANVLTF.

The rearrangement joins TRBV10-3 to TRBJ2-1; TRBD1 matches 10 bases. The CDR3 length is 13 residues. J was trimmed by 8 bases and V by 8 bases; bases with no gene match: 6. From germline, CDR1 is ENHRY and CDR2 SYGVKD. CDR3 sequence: CAIGGDRGDEQFF. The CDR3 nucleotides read TGTGCCATCGGGGGGGACAGGGGTGATGAGCAGTTCTTC.

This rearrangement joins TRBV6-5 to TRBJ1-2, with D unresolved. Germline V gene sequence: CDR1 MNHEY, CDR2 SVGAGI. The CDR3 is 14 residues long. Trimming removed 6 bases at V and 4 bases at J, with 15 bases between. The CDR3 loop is CASRTGFFAYGYTF. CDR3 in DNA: TGTGCCAGCAGGACGGGGTTTTTCGCCTATGGCTACACCTTC.

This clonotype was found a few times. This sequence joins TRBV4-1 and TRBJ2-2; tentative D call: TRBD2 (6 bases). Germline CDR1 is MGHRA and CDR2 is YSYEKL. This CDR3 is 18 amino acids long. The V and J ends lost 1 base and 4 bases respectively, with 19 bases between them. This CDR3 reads CASSQGGVQASSTGELFF. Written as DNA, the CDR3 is TGCGCCAGCAGCCAAGGGGGGGTCCAAGCCTCTTCCACCGGGGAGCTGTTTTTT.

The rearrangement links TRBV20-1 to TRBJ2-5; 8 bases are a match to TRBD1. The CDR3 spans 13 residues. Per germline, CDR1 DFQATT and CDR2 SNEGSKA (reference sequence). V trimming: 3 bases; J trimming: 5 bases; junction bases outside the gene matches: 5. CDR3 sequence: CSASPDREETQYF. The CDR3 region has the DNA TGCAGTGCTAGCCCGGACAGGGAGGAGACCCAGTACTTC.

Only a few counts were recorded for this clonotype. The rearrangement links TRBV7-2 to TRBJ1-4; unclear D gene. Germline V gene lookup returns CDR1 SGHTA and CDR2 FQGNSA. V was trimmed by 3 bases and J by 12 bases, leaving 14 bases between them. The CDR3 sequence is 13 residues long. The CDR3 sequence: CASSFRTGKELFF. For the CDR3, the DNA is TGTGCCAGCAGCTTTCGGACGGGGAAGGAACTGTTTTTT. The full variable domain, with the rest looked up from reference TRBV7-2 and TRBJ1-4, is GAGVSQSPSNKVTEKGKDVELRCDPISGHTALYWYRQSLGQGLEFLIYFQGNSAPDKSGLPSDRFSAERTGGSVSTLTIQRTQQEDSAVYLCASSFRTGKELFFGSGTQLSVL.

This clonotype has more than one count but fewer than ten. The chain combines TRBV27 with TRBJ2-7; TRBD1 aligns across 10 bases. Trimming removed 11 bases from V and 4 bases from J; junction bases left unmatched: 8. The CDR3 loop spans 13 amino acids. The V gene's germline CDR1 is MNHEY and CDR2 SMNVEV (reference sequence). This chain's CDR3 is CAGEGDRGYEQYF. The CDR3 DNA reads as TGTGCCGGCGAGGGGGACAGGGGTTACGAGCAGTACTTC.

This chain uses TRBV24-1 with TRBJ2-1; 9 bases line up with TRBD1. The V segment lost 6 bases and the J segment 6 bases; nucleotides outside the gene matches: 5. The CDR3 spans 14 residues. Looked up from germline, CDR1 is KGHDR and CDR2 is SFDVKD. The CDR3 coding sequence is TGTGCCACCAGTAGGGACAGGGTCCCCAATGAGCAGTTCTTC. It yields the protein CATSRDRVPNEQFF.

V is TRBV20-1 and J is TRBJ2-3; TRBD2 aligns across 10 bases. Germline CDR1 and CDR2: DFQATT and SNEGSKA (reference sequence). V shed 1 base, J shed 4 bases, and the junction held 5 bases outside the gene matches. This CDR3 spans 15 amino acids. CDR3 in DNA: TGCAGTGCTAGAGTTAGCGGGGGGACTTCAGATACGCAGTATTTT. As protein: CSARVSGGTSDTQYF.

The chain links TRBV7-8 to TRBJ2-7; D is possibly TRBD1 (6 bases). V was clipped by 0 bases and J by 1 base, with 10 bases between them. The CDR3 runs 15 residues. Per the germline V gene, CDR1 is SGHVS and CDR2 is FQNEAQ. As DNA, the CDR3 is TGTGCCAGCAGCTTAGCGATCGGACAGTCCTACGAGCAGTACTTC. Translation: CASSLAIGQSYEQYF.

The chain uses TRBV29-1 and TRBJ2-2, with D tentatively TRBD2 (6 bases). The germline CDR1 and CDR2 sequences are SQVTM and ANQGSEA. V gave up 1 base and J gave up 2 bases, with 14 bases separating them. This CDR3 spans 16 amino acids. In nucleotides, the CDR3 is TGCAGCGTTGAAGGACCAACCGGGGGAAACACCGGGGAGCTGTTTTTT. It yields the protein CSVEGPTGGNTGELFF.

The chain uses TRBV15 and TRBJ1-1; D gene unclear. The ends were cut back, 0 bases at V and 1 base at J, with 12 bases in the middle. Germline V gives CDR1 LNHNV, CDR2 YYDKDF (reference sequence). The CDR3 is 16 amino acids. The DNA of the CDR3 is TGTGCCACCAGCAGAGATCTCGGTGGAACGAACACTGAAGCTTTCTTT. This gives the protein CATSRDLGGTNTEAFF.

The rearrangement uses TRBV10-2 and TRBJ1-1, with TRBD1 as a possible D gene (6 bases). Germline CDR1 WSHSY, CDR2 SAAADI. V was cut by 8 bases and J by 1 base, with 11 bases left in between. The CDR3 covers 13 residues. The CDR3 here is CASEGDKNTEAFF. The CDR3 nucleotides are TGCGCCAGCGAGGGGGATAAGAACACTGAAGCTTTCTTT.

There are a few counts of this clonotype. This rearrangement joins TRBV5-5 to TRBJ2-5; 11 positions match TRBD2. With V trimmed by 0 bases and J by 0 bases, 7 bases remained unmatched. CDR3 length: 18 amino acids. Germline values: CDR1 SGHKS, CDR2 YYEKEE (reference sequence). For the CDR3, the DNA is TGTGCCAGCAGCTTGGGCGCTAGCGGGGGGTCGTACCAAGAGACCCAGTACTTC. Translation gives CASSLGASGGSYQETQYF.